These T cell receptor beta chains were read from a single sample in a study of tumor and adjacent non-tumor tissue in lung cancer. Via MiXCR, TCRdb re-called the multiplex PCR reads, giving one row per CDR3 protein. The sample has over 85,000 distinct CDR3 sequences; approximately 84% are singletons. Sequenced input: lung tumor tissue. These receptors all come from a man in his 70s with non-small cell lung cancer. Both conserved end residues are part of each CDR3. D genes are given only for firm matches. Clone size is shown for a subset of rows, as once, few, many or a class of expanded clone.

>TRBV4-3|.|TRBJ1-1|medium-sized
TGCGCCAGCAGCCAAGATCTTGGGGACGGGAAAGCTTTCTTT
CASSQDLGDGKAFF
>TRBV12-5|.|TRBJ2-7|medium-sized
TGTGCTAGTGGTTTGTTCTTGTCAGGGGAAGGAACCTACGAGCAGTACTTC
CASGLFLSGEGTYEQYF
>TRBV11-3|TRBD1|TRBJ1-1|.
TGTGCCAGTAGCTCATTTCGGGACAGTGAAGCTCTCTTT
CASSSFRDSEALF
>TRBV7-8|.|TRBJ2-7|.
TGTGCCAGTAGCTTATGGTACGAACAGTACTTC
CASSLWYEQYF
>TRBV11-3|TRBD2|TRBJ2-1|.
TGTGCCAGCAGTCTCCTAGGGACTAGCGGGAACTACAATGAGCAGTTCTTT
CASSLLGTSGNYNEQFF
>TRBV20-1|TRBD1|TRBJ2-5|few
TGCAGTGCTAGAGACCTTACGGACAGGGTCCTTGAGACCCAGTACTTC
CSARDLTDRVLETQYF
>TRBV12-5|.|TRBJ2-7|many
TGTGCTAGTGGCCCAAACCCGGAGGAGCAGTACTTC
CASGPNPEEQYF
>TRBV12-3/TRBV12-4|.|TRBJ2-4|.
TGCCCCAGCACCCTACTCATACACGGAAACATTCAGTATTTC
CPSTLLIHGNIQYF
>TRBV13|TRBD2|TRBJ2-7|.
TGTGCCATCAGCTTAGGGCTAGCGGGAGTATACGAGCGGTACTTC
CAISLGLAGVYERYF
>TRBV20-1|TRBD2|TRBJ2-1|.
TGCAGTGCTTCACCGGGACTAGCGGGAGATTGGGAGAAAAATGAGCAGTTCTTC
CSASPGLAGDWEKNEQFF
>TRBV6-2/TRBV6-3|TRBD1|TRBJ2-6|.
TGTACCAGCAGGACAGGGGGGTTGATCTCTGGGGCCACCGTCCTGACTTTC
CTSRTGGLISGATVLTF
>TRBV4-3|TRBD1|TRBJ2-2|.
TGTGCCAGCAACCACAGGGGGCTGGTCGGGGAGCTGTTTTTT
CASNHRGLVGELFF
>TRBV29-1|.|TRBJ1-2|.
TGCAGCGTTGACCCCTATCAACCCTCGGGAAAAGATGGCTACACCTTC
CSVDPYQPSGKDGYTF
>TRBV10-3|.|TRBJ2-3|.
TGTGCTATCAGTGATACTGAAGATACGCATTATTTT
CAISDTEDTHYF